These 9 T cell receptor beta chains originate from one sample sequenced in a study of blood T cells in healthy people across ages. The use of a sample-barcoded 5' primer and a J-beta primer mix characterized a second PCR of roughly 6 to 12 cycles. TCRdb processed the 5' RACE reads anew with MiXCR; each CDR3 protein has one entry. The sample lists 1.5 million to 2 million distinct CDR3 sequences; 25% to 30% were seen once. Sequenced input: blood. The receptors were sampled from a woman in her 30s in good health.

The chain joins TRBV12-3 or TRBV12-4 to TRBJ2-6; D gene uncertain. CDR3 length equals 15 residues. Trimming left V 6 bases short and J 0 bases short, with 9 bases between. The DNA of the CDR3 is TGTGCCAGCAGCCCTTATGCCTCTGGGGCCAACGTCCTGACTTTC. Residues: CASSPYASGANVLTF.

The chain joins TRBV20-1 to TRBJ2-1, with 10 bases matching TRBD2. TRBJ2-7 explains the end of the DNA better; the J call may be wrong. The CDR3 is made up of 16 amino acids. Germline V gene sequence: CDR1 DFQATT, CDR2 SNEGSKA (reference sequence). The CDR3 spells CSASLAGVASYNEQYF. The CDR3 nucleotides are TGCAGTGCTAGTCTAGCGGGAGTGGCTTCCTACAATGAGCAGTACTTC.

V and J are TRBV9 and TRBJ2-3; 8 positions match TRBD2. This CDR3 has 16 amino acids. CDR1 SGDLS and CDR2 YYNGEE come from the germline V gene. V dropped 0 bases and J dropped 4; count of bases not matched to a gene: 7. The CDR3 spells CASSVEASGWADTQYF. The CDR3 DNA is TGTGCCAGCAGCGTAGAGGCTAGCGGGTGGGCAGATACGCAGTATTTT.

The chain uses TRBV18 and TRBJ2-1, with no clear D. CDR3 length: 13 residues. Trimming left V 2 bases short and J 10 bases short, with 12 bases between. Germline V lookup: CDR1 KGHSH, CDR2 LQKENI. The CDR3: CASSPGFQEEQFF. As DNA, the CDR3 is TGTGCCAGCTCACCAGGGTTTCAGGAAGAGCAGTTCTTC.

The chain uses TRBV3-1 and TRBJ1-1; no clear D. CDR1 is LGHDT and CDR2 is YNNKEL in the germline V gene (reference sequence). V lost 2 bases to trimming and J lost 6 bases, with 13 bases between them. The CDR3 is 14 amino acids. The CDR3 loop is CASSQSHSLPEAFF. The CDR3 region has the DNA TGTGCCAGCAGCCAATCCCACAGCCTACCTGAAGCTTTCTTT.

The chain employs TRBV6-5 and TRBJ1-2; D gene uncertain. In germline, CDR1 is MNHEY, CDR2 SVGAGI. The length of the CDR3 is 16 residues. V dropped 5 bases and J dropped 3 bases, with 19 bases sitting between them. In DNA form, the CDR3 reads TGTGCCAGCAGTAATATCTTACCCTTGACTTACTATGGCTACACCTTC. The encoded protein is CASSNILPLTYYGYTF.

This chain connects TRBV7-9 to TRBJ1-2; weak D call: TRBD1 (5 bases). Germline loops: CDR1 SEHNR, CDR2 FQNEAQ (reference sequence). Trimming stripped 4 bases from V and 8 bases from J, with 20 bases between. This CDR3 spans 15 amino acids. The CDR3 DNA reads TGTGCCAGCAGCTCCGAGGGGAACCCACTCCGAGGCTACACCTTC. Translating it yields CASSSEGNPLRGYTF.

The sample holds a few counts of this clonotype. The chain combines TRBV7-2 with TRBJ2-5, with D perhaps TRBD2 (5 bases). CDR3 size: 14 residues. Germline V lookup: CDR1 SGHTA, CDR2 FQGNSA. Trimming stripped 4 bases from V and 2 bases from J, with 11 bases between. The CDR3 region is CASSSYGNQETQYF. The CDR3 nucleotides are TGTGCCAGCAGCTCCTACGGGAATCAAGAGACCCAGTACTTC.

In this sample, this clonotype turned up many times. The chain combines TRBV11-2 with TRBJ2-7; TRBD2 might be the D (5 bases). This CDR3 has 14 residues. In germline, CDR1 is SGHAT, CDR2 FQNNGV. V gave up 7 bases and J gave up 1 base, with 14 bases separating them. DNA of the CDR3: TGTGCCAGCACCAACGGTCCGGGGTCCTACGAGCAGTACTTC. Residues: CASTNGPGSYEQYF.